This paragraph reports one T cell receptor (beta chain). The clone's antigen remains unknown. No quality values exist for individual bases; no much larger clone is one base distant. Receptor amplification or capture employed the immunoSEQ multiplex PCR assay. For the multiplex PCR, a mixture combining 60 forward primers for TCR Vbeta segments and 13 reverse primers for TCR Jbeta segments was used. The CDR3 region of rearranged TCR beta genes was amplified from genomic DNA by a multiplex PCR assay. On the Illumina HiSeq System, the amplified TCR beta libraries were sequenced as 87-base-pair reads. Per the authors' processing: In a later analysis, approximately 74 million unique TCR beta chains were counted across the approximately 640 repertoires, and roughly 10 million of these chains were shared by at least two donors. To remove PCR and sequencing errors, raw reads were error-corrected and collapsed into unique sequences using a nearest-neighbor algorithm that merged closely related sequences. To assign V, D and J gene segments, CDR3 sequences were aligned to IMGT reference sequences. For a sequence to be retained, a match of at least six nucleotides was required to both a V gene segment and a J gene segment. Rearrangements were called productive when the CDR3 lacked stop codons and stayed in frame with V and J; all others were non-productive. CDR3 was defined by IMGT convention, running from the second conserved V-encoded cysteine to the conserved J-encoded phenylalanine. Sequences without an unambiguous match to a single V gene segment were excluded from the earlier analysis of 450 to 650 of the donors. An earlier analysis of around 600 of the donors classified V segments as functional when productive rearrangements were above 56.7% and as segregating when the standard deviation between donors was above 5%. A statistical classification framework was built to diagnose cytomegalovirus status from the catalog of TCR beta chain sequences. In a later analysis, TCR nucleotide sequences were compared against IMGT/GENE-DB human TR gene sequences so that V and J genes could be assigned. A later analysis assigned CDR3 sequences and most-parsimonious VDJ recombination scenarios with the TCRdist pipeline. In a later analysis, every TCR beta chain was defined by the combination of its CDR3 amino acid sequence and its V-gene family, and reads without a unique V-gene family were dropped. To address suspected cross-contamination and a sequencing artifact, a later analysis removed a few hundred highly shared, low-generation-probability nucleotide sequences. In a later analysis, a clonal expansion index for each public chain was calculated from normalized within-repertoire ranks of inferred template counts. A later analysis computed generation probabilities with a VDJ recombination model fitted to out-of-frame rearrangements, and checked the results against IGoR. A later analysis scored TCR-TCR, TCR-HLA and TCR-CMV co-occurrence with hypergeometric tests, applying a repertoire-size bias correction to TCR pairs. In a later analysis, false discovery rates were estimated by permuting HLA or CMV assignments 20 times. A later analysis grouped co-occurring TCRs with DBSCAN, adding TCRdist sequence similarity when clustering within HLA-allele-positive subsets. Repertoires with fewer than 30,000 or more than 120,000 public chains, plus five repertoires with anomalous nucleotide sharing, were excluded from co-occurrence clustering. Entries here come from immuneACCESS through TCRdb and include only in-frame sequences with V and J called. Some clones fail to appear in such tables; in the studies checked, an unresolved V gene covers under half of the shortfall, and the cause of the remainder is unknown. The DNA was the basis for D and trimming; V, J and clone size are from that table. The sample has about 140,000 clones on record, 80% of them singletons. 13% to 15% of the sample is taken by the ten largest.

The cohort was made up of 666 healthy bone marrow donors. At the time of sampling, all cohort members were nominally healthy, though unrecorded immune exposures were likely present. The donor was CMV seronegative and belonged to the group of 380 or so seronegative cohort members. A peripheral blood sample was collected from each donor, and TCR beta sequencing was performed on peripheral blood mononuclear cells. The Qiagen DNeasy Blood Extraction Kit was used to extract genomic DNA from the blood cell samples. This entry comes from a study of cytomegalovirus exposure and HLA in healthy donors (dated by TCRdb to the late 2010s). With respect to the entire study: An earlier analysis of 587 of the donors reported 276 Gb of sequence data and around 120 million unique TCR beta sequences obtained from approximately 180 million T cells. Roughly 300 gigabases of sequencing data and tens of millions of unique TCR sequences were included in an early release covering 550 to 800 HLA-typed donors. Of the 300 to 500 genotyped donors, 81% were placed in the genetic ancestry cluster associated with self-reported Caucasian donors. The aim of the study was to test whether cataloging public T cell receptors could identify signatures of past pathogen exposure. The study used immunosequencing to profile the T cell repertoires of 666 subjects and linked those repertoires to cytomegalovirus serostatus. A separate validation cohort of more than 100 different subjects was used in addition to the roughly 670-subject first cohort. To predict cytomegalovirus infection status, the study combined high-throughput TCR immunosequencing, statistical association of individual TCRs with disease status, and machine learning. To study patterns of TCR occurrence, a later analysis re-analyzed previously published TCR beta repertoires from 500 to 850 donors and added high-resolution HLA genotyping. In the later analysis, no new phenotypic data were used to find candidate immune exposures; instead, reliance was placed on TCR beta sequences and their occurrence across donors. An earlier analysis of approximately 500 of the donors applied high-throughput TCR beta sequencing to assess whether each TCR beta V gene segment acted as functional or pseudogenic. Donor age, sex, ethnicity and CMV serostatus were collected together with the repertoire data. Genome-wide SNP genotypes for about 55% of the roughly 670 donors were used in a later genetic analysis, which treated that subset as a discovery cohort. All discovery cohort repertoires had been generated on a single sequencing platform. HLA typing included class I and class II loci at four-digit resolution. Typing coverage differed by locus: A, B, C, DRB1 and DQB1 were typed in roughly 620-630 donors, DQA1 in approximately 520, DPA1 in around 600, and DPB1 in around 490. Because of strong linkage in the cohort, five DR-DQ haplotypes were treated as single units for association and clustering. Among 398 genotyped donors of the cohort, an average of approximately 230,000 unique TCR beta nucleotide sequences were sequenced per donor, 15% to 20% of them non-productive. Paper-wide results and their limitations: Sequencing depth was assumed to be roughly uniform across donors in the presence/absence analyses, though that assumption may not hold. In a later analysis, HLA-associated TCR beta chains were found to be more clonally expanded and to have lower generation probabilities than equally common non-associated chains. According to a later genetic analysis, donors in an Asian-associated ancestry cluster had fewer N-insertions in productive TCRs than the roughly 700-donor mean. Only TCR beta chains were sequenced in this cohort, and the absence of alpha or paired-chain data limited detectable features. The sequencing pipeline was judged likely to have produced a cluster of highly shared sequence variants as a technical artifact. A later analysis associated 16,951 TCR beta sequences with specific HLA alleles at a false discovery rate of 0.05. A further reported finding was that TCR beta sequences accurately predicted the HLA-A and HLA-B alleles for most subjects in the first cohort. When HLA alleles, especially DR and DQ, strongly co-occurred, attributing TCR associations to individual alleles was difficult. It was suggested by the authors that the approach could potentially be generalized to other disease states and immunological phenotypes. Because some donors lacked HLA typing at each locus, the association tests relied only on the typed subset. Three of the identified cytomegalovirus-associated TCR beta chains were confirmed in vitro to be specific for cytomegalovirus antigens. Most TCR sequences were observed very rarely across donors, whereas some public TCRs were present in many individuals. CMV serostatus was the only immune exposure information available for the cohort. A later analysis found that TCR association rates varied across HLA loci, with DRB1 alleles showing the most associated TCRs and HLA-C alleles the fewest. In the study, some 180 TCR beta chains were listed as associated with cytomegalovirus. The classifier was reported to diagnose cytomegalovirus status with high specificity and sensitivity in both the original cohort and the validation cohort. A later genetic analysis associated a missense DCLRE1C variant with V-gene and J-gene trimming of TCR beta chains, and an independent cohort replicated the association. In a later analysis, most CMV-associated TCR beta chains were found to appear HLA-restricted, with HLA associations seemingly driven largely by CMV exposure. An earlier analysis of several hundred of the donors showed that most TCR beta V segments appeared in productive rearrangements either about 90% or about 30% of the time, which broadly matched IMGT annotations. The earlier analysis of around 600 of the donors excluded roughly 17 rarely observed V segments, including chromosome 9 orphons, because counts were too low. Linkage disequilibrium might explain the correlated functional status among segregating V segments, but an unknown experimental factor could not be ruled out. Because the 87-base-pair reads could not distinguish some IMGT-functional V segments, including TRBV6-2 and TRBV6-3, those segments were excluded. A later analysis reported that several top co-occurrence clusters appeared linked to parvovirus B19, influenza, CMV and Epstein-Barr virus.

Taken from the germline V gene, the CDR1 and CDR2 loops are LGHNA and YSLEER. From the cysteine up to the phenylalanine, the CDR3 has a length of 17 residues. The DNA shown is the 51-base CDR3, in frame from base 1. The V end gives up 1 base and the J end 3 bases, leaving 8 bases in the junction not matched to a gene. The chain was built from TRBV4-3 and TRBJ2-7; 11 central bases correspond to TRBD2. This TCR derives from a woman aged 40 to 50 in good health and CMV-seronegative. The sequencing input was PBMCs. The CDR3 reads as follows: CASSQAVTGLAVYEQYF. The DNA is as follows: TGCGCCAGCAGCCAAGCAGTTACGGGACTAGCGGTCTACGAGCAGTACTTC.